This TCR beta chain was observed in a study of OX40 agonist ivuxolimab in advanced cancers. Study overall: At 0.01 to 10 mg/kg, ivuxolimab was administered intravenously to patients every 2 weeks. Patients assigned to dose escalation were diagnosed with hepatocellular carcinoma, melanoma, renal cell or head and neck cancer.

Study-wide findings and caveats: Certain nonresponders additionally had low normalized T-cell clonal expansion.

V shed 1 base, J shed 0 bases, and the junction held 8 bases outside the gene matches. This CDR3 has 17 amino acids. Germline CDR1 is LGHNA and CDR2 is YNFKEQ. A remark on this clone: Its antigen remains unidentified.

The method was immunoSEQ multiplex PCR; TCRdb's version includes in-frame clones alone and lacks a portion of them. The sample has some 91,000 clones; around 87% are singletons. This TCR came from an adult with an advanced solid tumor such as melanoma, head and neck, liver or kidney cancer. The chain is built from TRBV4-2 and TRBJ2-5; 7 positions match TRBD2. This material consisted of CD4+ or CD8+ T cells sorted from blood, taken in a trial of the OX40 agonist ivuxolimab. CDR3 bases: TGTGCCAGCAGCCAAGTGGGAGCGGGGACGTACCAAGAGACCCAGTACTTC. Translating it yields CASSQVGAGTYQETQYF.